These T cell receptor beta chains were read from a single sample in a study of CD8+CD57+ T cells in acquired aplastic anemia. Via MiXCR, TCRdb re-called the reads, giving one row per CDR3 protein. Of about 180,000 distinct CDR3 sequences in the sample, roughly half were seen once. Sequenced material: sorted CD4+, CD8+, or CD8+CD57+ T cells (not recorded which) from PBMCs. These receptors were collected from a human donor in good health. Both conserved end residues are part of each CDR3. Fields, in order: D gene, clone size, V gene, J gene, CDR3 DNA, CDR3 protein. D genes are given only for firm matches. A row's size may be missing; if present it is once, few, many or a size class.

NA	NA	TRBV20-1	TRBJ2-7	TGCAGTGCTAGTCAGGCCGATGGCGAGCAGTACTTC	CSASQADGEQYF
TRBD1	few	TRBV10-3	TRBJ2-2	TGTGCCAGCAGTGTTTGGCAGGGGGCCGCCGGGGAGCTGTTTTTT	CASSVWQGAAGELFF
NA	few	TRBV9	TRBJ2-1	TGTGCCAGCAGCGTGAGTAGCGGCAATGAGCAGTTCTTC	CASSVSSGNEQFF
NA	few	TRBV18	TRBJ1-5	TGTGCCAGCTCACCACGAGGGCAGCCCCAGCATTTT	CASSPRGQPQHF
TRBD1	NA	TRBV15	TRBJ2-1	TGTGCCACCAGCAGACCATTTCCGGGACAGGGGGCGAATGAGCAGTTCTTC	CATSRPFPGQGANEQFF
NA	NA	TRBV24-1	TRBJ2-2	TGTGCCACCAGTGATCCGGCCCGGTCCGAGGAGCTGTTTTTT	CATSDPARSEELFF
NA	few	TRBV7-9	TRBJ1-1	TGTGCCAGCAGCTTAGGGCAGGGGACTGAAGCTTTCTTT	CASSLGQGTEAFF
TRBD2	NA	TRBV10-3	TRBJ2-1	TGTGCCATCAGTGGCTCGTCAGGCGGGGGGGCGTCGAATGAGCAGTTCTTC	CAISGSSGGGASNEQFF
NA	few	TRBV6-1	TRBJ2-2	TGTGCCAGCAGTGGATGGGACGGATACACCGGGGAGCTGTTTTTT	CASSGWDGYTGELFF
TRBD2	many	TRBV5-1	TRBJ2-1	TGCGCCAGCAAGAGGGGAGGGCCTGATTACAATGAGCAGTTCTTC	CASKRGGPDYNEQFF
NA	NA	TRBV20-1	TRBJ2-1	TGCAGTGCTCTACAGGACCGTGTCAATGAGCAGTTCTTC	CSALQDRVNEQFF
TRBD2	many	TRBV11-2	TRBJ2-1	TGTGCCAGCAGCTTAGGGACTAGCGGGAGTCAGGACAATGAGCAGTTCTTC	CASSLGTSGSQDNEQFF
NA	NA	TRBV15	TRBJ1-6	TGTGCCACCAGCAGAGATTTGAGTGGGAATTCACCCCTCCACTTT	CATSRDLSGNSPLHF
TRBD2	NA	TRBV29-1	TRBJ2-3	TGCAGCGTCGGACTAGCGGGGGCCAGCACAGATACGCAGTATTTT	CSVGLAGASTDTQYF
NA	few	TRBV18	TRBJ1-1	TGTGCCAGCTCAATACGCCGTGAAGCTTTCTTT	CASSIRREAFF
NA	few	TRBV29-1	TRBJ1-2	TGCAGCGTCACACAGGGTTATGGCTACACCTTC	CSVTQGYGYTF
NA	NA	TRBV5-4	TRBJ2-1	TGTGCCAGCAGCTTGGCCTGGGAGTTCCCCTACAATGAGCAGTTCTTC	CASSLAWEFPYNEQFF
TRBD1	NA	TRBV6-5	TRBJ2-5	TGTGCCAGCAGTTCGGGGACAGGGGAACAAGAGACCCAGTACTTC	CASSSGTGEQETQYF
TRBD1	NA	TRBV20-1	TRBJ1-2	TGCAGTGCTAGAGAGAGACAGGGGGATATTGGCTACACCTTC	CSARERQGDIGYTF
NA	NA	TRBV12-3/TRBV12-4	TRBJ1-6	TGTGCCAGCAGTTTACGGACAGCTTCACCCCTCCACTTT	CASSLRTASPLHF
NA	many	TRBV12-3/TRBV12-4	TRBJ2-7	TGTGCCAGCAGTTTAGCGGAGAAGGGCTACGAGCAGTACTTC	CASSLAEKGYEQYF
NA	NA	TRBV6-1	TRBJ2-3	TGTGCCAGCAGTAGAACAAACGAGTGGCTCGATACGCAGTATTTT	CASSRTNEWLDTQYF
NA	NA	TRBV25-1	TRBJ2-2	TGTGCCAGCAGTCCCAGGACAGACAACACCGGGGAGCTGTTTTTT	CASSPRTDNTGELFF
NA	many	TRBV9	TRBJ2-1	TGTGCCAGCAGTGATTCCTTCGATGAGCAGTTCTTC	CASSDSFDEQFF